This TCR beta chain originates from a study of blood T cell repertoires in COVID-19. Study background: COVID-19 samples from acute and convalescent phases originated in the United States, Italy and Spain. From T cells, B-cell-depleted T cells, or PBMCs came the material, which was cDNA or gDNA.

V dropped 5 bases and J dropped 0 bases, with 11 bases sitting between them. Germline CDR1 is SGHTA and CDR2 is FQGNSA. The CDR3 spans 15 residues. Per the study methods: Using reference gene primer amplification, nucleated cell counts were estimated. Assay used: immunoSEQ multiplex PCR; TCRdb lists only in-frame clones, some missing. V, J and clone size reflect that table, while D and trimming were determined from the DNA. The top ten hold about 12% of the sample, which has approximately 72,000 clones, roughly 86% seen once. This clone appeared once. The TCR sequence derives from an older woman with acute or convalescent COVID-19. The material sequenced was peripheral blood. The J gene is TRBJ1-5, the V gene TRBV7-2; a weak D match, TRBD1 (6 bases). In nucleotides, the CDR3 is TGTGCCAGCAGCGCCCAGACAGGTAGCAATCAGCCCCAGCATTTT. This codes for CASSAQTGSNQPQHF.